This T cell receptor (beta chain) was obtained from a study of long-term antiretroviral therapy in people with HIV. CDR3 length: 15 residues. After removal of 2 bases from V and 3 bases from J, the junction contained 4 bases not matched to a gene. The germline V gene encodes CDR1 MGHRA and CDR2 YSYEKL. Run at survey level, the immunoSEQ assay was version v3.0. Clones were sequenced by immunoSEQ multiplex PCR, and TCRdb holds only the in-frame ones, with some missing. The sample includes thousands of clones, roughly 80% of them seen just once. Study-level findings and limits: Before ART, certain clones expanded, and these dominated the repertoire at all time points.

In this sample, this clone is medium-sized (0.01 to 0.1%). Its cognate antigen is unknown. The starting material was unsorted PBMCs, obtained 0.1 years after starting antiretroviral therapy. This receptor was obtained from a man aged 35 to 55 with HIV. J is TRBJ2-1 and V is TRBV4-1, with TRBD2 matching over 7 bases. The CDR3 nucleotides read TGCGCCAGCAGCCAAAGGGAGGGCGGCTACAATGAGCAGTTCTTC. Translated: CASSQREGGYNEQFF.